Following are 13 T cell receptor beta chains from one sample sequenced in a study of cytomegalovirus exposure and HLA in healthy donors. PCR used 60 Vbeta primers and 13 Jbeta primers. The data were produced by immunoSEQ multiplex PCR, yet TCRdb's version contains in-frame clones alone and is incomplete. The sample lists more than 100,000 clones, roughly four fifths occurring once. The sample comprised PBMCs. The receptors originated from a woman aged 45-65 years in good health and CMV-seropositive.

This chain joins TRBV2 and TRBJ1-2; 11 bases agree with TRBD1. Germline CDR1 SNHLY, CDR2 FYNNEI. After removal of 5 bases from V and 4 bases from J, the junction contained 3 bases not matched to a gene. The length of the CDR3 is 14 residues. DNA for the CDR3: TGTGCCAGCAGTTATGGACAGGGGGCCTATGGCTACACCTTC. Its translation is CASSYGQGAYGYTF.

This chain joins TRBV4-1 and TRBJ2-1; 11 positions agree with TRBD2. CDR3 length: 20 amino acids. The J segment lost 0 bases and the V segment lost 3 bases, leaving 13 bases of the junction unmatched. Germline V gives CDR1 MGHRA, CDR2 YSYEKL. CDR3 in DNA: TGCGCCAGCAGCCACCCCAAGGTAGCGGGAGGGCCGAGCTCCTACAATGAGCAGTTCTTC. This codes for CASSHPKVAGGPSSYNEQFF.

The chain recombines TRBV5-8 with TRBJ2-1; D ambiguous. Germline lookup yields CDR1 SGHTS and CDR2 YDEGEE. The CDR3 sequence is 17 residues long. V lost 6 bases and J 3 bases, leaving 22 bases between the germline ends. The DNA of the CDR3 is TGTGCCAGCACCCGAATGGGCAGGCCTCTTTTCTACAATGAGCAGTTCTTC. Translating gives CASTRMGRPLFYNEQFF.

The genes are TRBV27 and TRBJ2-1, with a weak D call TRBD1 (6 bases). The CDR3 runs to 17 residues. Trimming removed 4 bases from V and 4 bases from J, with 20 bases in between. Germline V gives CDR1 MNHEY, CDR2 SMNVEV (reference sequence). The DNA of the CDR3 is TGTGCCAGCAGTTACATAGGACCCCAGGGGATTTACAATGAGCAGTTCTTC. As protein: CASSYIGPQGIYNEQFF.

This clone was detected only a few times. This chain links TRBV5-1 with TRBJ2-7; 8 positions agree with TRBD1. V was pared by 3 bases and J by 4 bases, with 9 bases of the junction left unmatched. The germline CDR1 and CDR2 sequences are SGHRS and YFSETQ. The CDR3 consists of 15 residues. The DNA for the CDR3 is TGCGCCAGCAGCTCAGGACAGGGAGCGATTTACGAGCAGTACTTC. This translates into CASSSGQGAIYEQYF.

V gene TRBV10-1 combines with J gene TRBJ2-7; tentative D call: TRBD1 (5 bases). Trimming removed 6 bases from V and 1 base from J, with 10 bases in between. Germline CDR1 and CDR2: WNHNN and SYGVQD (reference sequence). The CDR3 is 13 residues long. CDR3 amino acids: CASSQGISYEQYF. The CDR3 nucleotides are TGCGCCAGCAGCCAGGGAATTTCCTACGAGCAGTACTTC.

The CDR3 sequence is CASTLGGLGELFF. The CDR3 coding sequence is TGTGCCAGCACCCTAGGAGGTCTCGGGGAGCTGTTTTTT. The genes are TRBV25-1 and TRBJ2-2; TRBD2 might be the D (5 bases). Germline-derived CDR1 and CDR2 are MGHDK and SYGVNS. CDR3 size: 13 residues. V lost 7 bases, J lost 7 bases, and 13 bases lay in between.

The genes are TRBV18 and TRBJ2-1; 11 bases are shared with TRBD1. The germline gives CDR1 KGHSH, CDR2 LQKENI. V shed 3 bases and J 9 bases; nucleotides not matched to a gene: 13. CDR3 length equals 17 residues. CDR3 DNA sequence: TGTGCCAGCTCACCCGGTTTCGGGACAGGGGGTTACGGTGAGCAGTTCTTC. Residues: CASSPGFGTGGYGEQFF.

This chain connects TRBV9 to TRBJ2-7; 7 bases map to TRBD2. V dropped 4 bases and J dropped 3; count of bases not matched to a gene: 10. The CDR3 runs 15 residues. Germline V gene sequence: CDR1 SGDLS, CDR2 YYNGEE. The CDR3, as DNA: TGTGCCAGCAGCCCATGGGCGGGGGAGGGCTACGAGCAGTACTTC. Translation: CASSPWAGEGYEQYF.

This clone appeared a few times. V gene TRBV2 combines with J gene TRBJ1-1, with D possibly matching TRBD1 (5 bases). The CDR3 extends over 18 amino acids. Germline V gene sequence: CDR1 SNHLY, CDR2 FYNNEI. V dropped 2 bases and J dropped 1 base, with 20 bases sitting between them. The DNA for the CDR3 is TGTGCCAGCAGTGAAAGCGGGGTTAGGAGAGGGACGAACACTGAAGCTTTCTTT. Protein: CASSESGVRRGTNTEAFF.

V gene TRBV7-3 combines with J gene TRBJ2-1, with 7 positions matching TRBD2. CDR3 length: 15 residues. Germline trimming cut 3 bases from V and 2 bases from J; bases unmatched to any gene: 4. Germline assignment: CDR1 SGHTA and CDR2 FQGTGA. Written as DNA, the CDR3 is TGTGCCAGCAGCTTGTATAGCGGGCCCTACAATGAGCAGTTCTTC. As protein: CASSLYSGPYNEQFF.

Only a few counts were recorded for this clone. The genes are TRBV6-6 and TRBJ2-5; 7 bases are shared with TRBD1. J gave up 6 bases and V 4 bases, and 2 bases lay outside the gene matches. This CDR3 has 12 amino acids. Germline V gene data show CDR1 as MNHNY and CDR2 as SVGAGI (reference sequence). This CDR3 reads CASSSQGQTQYF. CDR3 bases: TGTGCCAGCAGTTCACAGGGGCAGACCCAGTACTTC.

The rearrangement uses TRBV9 and TRBJ1-4; D gene ambiguous. Germline lookup yields CDR1 SGDLS and CDR2 YYNGEE. The germline V and J ends were trimmed by 0 bases and 7 bases, with 7 bases remaining between them. The CDR3 contains 13 residues. CDR3 residues: CASSVGVAEKLFF. CDR3 sequence (DNA): TGTGCCAGCAGCGTAGGGGTAGCTGAAAAACTGTTTTTT.